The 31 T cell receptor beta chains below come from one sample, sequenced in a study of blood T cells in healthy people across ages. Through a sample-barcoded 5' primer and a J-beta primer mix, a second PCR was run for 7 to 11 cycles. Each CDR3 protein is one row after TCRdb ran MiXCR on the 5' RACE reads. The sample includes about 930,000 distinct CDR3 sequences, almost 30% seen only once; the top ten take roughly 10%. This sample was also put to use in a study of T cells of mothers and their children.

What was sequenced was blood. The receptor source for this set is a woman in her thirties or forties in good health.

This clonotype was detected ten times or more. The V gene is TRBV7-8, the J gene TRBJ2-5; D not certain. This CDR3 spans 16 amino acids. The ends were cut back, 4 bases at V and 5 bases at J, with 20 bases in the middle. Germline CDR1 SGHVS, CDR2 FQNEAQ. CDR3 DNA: TGTGCCAGCAGCTCATTCGACACGATCAGCAGGGAGACCCAGTACTTC. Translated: CASSSFDTISRETQYF. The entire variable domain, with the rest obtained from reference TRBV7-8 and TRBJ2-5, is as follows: GAGVSQSPRYKVAKRGQDVALRCDPISGHVSLFWYQQALGQGPEFLTYFQNEAQLDKSGLPSDRFFAERPEGSVSTLKIQRTQQEDSAVYLCASSSFDTISRETQYFGPGTRLLVL.

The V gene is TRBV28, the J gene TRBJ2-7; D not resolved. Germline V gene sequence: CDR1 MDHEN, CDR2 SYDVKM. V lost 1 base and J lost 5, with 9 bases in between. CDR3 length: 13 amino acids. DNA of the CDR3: TGTGCCAGCAGTTTATCGGCGCCCAACGAGCAGTACTTC. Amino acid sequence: CASSLSAPNEQYF.

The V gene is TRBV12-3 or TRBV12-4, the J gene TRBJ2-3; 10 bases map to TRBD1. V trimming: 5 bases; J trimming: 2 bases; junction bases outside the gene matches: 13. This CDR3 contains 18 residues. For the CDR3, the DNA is TGTGCCAGCAGTAAGGGACAGGGGCAAAGGGTCTTCACAGATACGCAGTATTTT. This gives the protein CASSKGQGQRVFTDTQYF.

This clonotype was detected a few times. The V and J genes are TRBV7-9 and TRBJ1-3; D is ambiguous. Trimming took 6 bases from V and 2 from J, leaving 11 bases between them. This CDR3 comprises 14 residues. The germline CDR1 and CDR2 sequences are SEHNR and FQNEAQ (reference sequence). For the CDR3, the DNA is TGTGCCAGCAGTTCGTCCGGTACTGGAAACACCATATATTTT. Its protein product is CASSSSGTGNTIYF.

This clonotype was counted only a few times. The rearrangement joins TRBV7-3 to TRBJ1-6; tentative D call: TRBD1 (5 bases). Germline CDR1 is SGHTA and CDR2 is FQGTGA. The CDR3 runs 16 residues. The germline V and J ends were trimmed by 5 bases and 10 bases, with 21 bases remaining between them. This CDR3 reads CASSPAVRGIGSPLHF. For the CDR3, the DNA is TGTGCCAGCAGCCCTGCTGTGCGGGGGATCGGATCACCCCTCCACTTT.

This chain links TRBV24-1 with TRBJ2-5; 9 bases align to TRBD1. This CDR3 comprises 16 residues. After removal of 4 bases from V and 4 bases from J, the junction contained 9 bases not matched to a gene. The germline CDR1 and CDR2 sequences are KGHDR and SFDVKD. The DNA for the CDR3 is TGTGCCACCAGTGAAACCGGGACAGGGTCGCGAGAGACCCAGTACTTC. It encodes CATSETGTGSRETQYF.

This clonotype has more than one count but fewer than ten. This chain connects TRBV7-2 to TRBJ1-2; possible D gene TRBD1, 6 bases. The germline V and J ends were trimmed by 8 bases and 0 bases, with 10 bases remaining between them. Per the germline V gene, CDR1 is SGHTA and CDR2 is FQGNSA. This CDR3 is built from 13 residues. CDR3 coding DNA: TGTGCCAGCGGGGGCAAGGCTAACTATGGCTACACCTTC. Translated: CASGGKANYGYTF.

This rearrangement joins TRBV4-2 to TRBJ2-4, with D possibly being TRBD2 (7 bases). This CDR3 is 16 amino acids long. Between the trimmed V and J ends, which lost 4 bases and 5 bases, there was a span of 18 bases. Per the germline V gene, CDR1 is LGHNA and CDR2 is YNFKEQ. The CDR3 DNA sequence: TGTGCCAGCAGCCCAGCGGCGGGGGCGCGGGAAAACATTCAGTACTTC. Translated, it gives CASSPAAGARENIQYF.

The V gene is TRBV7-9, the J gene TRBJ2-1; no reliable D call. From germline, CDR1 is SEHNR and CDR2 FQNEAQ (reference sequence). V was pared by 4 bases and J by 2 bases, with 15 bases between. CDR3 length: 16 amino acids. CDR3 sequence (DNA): TGTGCCAGCAGCTCGTCATACCCCGAGGCCTACAATGAGCAGTTCTTC. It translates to CASSSSYPEAYNEQFF.

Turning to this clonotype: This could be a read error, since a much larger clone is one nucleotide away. In nucleotides, the CDR3 is TGTGCCAGCAGTTACCCGGGACAAGACATTCAGTACTTC. It yields the protein CASSYPGQDIQYF. The rearrangement joins TRBV6-2 or TRBV6-3 to TRBJ2-4; possible D gene TRBD1, 6 bases. With 2 bases removed from V and 8 bases from J, the gap between germline ends came to 10 bases. CDR3 size: 13 residues. CDR1 is MNHEY, CDR2 SVGEGT, per germline.

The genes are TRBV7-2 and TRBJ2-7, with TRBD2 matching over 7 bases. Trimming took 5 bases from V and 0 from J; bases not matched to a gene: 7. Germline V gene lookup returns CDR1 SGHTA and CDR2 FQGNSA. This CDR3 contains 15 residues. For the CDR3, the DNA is TGTGCCAGCAGCAACATGGGGGGGAGCTCCTACGAGCAGTACTTC. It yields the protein CASSNMGGSSYEQYF.

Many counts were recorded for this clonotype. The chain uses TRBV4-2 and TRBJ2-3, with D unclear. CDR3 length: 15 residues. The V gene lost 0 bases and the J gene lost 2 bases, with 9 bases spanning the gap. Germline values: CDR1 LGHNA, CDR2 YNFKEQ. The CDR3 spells CASSQDAVTTDTQYF. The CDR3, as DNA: TGTGCCAGCAGCCAAGACGCGGTTACCACAGATACGCAGTATTTT.

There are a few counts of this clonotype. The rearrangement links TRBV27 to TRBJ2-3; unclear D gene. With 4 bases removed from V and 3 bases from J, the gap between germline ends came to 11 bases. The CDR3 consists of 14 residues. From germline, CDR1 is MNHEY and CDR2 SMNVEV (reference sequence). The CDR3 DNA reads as TGTGCCAGCAGTTCCCTACTTAGGACAGATACGCAGTATTTT. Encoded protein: CASSSLLRTDTQYF.

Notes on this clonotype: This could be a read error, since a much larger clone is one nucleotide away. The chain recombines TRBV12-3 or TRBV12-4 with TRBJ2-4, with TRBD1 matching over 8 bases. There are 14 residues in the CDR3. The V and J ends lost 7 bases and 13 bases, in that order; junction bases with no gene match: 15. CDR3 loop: CASNRWDRSYGQYF. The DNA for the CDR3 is TGTGCCAGCAACCGGTGGGACAGGTCCTACGGGCAGTACTTC.

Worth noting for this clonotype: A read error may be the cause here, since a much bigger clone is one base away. CDR3 bases: TGCAGCGGGGCTCCTGTTAGCACAGATACGCAGTTTTTT. Translating gives CSGAPVSTDTQFF. The chain uses TRBV29-1 and TRBJ2-3, with D hard to call. The CDR3 is 13 residues long. From germline, CDR1 is SQVTM and CDR2 ANQGSEA.

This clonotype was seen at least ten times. CDR3 sequence: CASSSVSPQETQYF. The CDR3, as DNA: TGTGCCAGCAGTTCCGTTAGTCCCCAAGAGACCCAGTACTTC. The rearrangement uses TRBV12-3 or TRBV12-4 and TRBJ2-5; no reliable D call. The CDR3 sequence is 14 residues long. Trimming took off 4 bases at V and 1 base at J, with 10 bases between the two ends.

CDR3 region: CAWAGGVYGYTF. Here the CDR3 DNA reads TGTGCCTGGGCAGGGGGCGTCTATGGCTACACCTTC. V usage is TRBV30 and J usage is TRBJ1-2, with 8 bases that match TRBD1. CDR3 length: 12 residues. CDR1 and CDR2 (germline): GTSNPN, SVGIG (reference sequence). V was clipped by 5 bases and J by 4 bases; unmatched bases: 3.

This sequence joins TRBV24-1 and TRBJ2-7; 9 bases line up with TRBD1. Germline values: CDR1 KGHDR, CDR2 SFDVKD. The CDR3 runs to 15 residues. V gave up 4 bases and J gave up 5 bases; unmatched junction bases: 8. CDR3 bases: TGTGCCACCAGTGACCGCGCTACAGGGGGCAACGAGCAGTACTTC. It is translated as CATSDRATGGNEQYF.

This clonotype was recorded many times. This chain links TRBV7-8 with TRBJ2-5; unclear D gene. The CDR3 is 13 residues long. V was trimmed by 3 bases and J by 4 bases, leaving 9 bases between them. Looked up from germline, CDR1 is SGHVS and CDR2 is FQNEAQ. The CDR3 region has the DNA TGTGCCAGCAGCTTCCCGGGTTTAGAGACCCAGTACTTC. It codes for CASSFPGLETQYF. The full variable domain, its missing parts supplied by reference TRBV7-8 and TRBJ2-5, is GAGVSQSPRYKVAKRGQDVALRCDPISGHVSLFWYQQALGQGPEFLTYFQNEAQLDKSGLPSDRFFAERPEGSVSTLKIQRTQQEDSAVYLCASSFPGLETQYFGPGTRLLVL.

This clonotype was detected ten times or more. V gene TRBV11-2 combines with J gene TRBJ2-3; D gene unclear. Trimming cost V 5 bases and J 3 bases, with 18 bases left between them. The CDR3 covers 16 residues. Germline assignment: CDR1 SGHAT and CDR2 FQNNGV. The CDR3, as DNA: TGTGCCAGCAGCCTAAGCGCTGGGGTATGGACAGATACGCAGTATTTT. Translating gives CASSLSAGVWTDTQYF.

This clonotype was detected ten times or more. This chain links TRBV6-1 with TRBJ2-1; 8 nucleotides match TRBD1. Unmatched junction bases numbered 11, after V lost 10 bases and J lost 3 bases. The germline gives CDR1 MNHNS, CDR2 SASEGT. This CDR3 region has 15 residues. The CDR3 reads CATGQGASLYNEQFF. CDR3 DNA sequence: TGTGCCACCGGCCAGGGGGCATCCCTCTACAATGAGCAGTTCTTC.

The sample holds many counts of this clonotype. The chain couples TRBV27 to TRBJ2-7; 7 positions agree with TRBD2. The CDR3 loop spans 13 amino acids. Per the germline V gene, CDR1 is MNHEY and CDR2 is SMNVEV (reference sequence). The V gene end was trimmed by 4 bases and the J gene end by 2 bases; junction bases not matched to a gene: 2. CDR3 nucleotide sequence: TGTGCCAGCAGTTCCGGGGGGACCTACGAGCAGTACTTC. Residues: CASSSGGTYEQYF.

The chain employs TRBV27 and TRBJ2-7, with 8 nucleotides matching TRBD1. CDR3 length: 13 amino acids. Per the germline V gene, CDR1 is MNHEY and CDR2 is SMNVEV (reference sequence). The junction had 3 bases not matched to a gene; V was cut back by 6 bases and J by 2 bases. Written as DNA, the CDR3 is TGTGCCAGCAGGGGGACAGGTCCCTACGAGCAGTACTTC. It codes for CASRGTGPYEQYF.

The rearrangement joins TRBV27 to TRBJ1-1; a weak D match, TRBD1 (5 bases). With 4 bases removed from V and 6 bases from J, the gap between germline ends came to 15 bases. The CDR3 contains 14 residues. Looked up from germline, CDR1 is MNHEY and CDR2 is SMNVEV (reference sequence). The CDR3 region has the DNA TGTGCCAGCAGTTCAACAAGGGGTGTGCCTGAAGCTTTCTTT. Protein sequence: CASSSTRGVPEAFF.

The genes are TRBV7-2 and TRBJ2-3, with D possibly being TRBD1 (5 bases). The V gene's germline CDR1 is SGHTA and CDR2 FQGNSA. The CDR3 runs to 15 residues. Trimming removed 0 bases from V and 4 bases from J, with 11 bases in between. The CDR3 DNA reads TGTGCCAGCAGCTTAGCAGGGTTAGGGGCAGATACGCAGTATTTT. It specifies CASSLAGLGADTQYF.

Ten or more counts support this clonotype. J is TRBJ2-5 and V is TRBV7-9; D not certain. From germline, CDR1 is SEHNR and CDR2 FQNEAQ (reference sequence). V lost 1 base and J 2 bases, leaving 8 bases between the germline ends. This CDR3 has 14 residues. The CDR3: CASSLGVGQETQYF. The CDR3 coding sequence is TGTGCCAGCAGCTTAGGTGTCGGACAAGAGACCCAGTACTTC.

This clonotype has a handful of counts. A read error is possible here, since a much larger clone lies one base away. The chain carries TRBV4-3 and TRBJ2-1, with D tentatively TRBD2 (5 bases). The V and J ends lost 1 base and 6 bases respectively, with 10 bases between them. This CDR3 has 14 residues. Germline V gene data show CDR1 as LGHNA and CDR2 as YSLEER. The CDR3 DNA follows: TGCGCCAGCAGCCAAGGAGTGGGGAGCAATGAGCAGTTCTTC. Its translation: CASSQGVGSNEQFF.

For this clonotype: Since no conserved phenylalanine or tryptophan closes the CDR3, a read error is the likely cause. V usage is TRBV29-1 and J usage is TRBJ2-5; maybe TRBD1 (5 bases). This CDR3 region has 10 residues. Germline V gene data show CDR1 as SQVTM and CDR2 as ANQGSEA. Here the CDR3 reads CRVGQGTQYC. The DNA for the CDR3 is TGCAGAGTTGGGCAGGGGACCCAGTACTGC.

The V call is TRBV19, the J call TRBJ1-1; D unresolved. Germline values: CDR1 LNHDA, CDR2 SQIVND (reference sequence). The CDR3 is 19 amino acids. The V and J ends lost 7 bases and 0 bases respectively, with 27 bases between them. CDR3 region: CASIRRVVAPEGMNTEAFF. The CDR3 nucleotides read TGTGCCAGTATAAGGCGGGTGGTCGCACCCGAGGGAATGAACACTGAAGCTTTCTTT.

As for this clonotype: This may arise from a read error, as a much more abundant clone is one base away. CDR3: CSGQAGQGNTEAFF. CDR3 DNA sequence: TGCAGCGGACAGGCGGGACAGGGGAACACTGAAGCTTTCTTT. The chain couples TRBV29-1 to TRBJ1-1; 9 nucleotides line up with TRBD1. Germline lookup yields CDR1 SQVTM and CDR2 ANQGSEA. The CDR3 has 14 amino acids. V lost 7 bases to trimming and J lost 1 base; unmatched junction nucleotides: 7.

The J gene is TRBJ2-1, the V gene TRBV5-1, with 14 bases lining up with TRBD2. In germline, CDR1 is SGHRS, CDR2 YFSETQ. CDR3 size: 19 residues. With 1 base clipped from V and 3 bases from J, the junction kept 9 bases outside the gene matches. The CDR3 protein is CASSLSTSGGALNYNEQFF. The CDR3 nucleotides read TGCGCCAGCAGCTTGTCGACTAGCGGGGGGGCCTTGAACTACAATGAGCAGTTCTTC.